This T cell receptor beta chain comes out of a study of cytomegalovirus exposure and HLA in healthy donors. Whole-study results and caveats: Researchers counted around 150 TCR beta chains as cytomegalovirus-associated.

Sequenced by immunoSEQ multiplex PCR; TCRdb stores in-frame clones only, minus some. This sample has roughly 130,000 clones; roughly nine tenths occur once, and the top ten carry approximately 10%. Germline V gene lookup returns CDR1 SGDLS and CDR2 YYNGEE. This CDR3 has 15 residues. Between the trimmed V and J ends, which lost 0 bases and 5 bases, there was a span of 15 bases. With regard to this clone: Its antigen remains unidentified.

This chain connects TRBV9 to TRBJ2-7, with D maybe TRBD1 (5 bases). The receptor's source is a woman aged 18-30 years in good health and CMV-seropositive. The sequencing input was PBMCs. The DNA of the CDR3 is TGTGCCAGCAGCGTAGAAGGGCAGGGTCCAAACGAGCAGTACTTC. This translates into CASSVEGQGPNEQYF. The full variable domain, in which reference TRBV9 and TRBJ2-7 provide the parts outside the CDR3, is DSGVTQTPKHLITATGQRVTLRCSPRSGDLSVYWYQQSLDQGLQFLIQYYNGEERAKGNILERFSAQQFPDLHSELNLSSLELGDSALYFCASSVEGQGPNEQYFGPGTRLTVT.